This T cell receptor (beta chain) was captured in a study of spatial heterogeneity in lung cancer. TCRdb analysed the 5' RACE reads with MiXCR anew, one entry per CDR3 protein. The sample carries 23,000 or so distinct CDR3 sequences, 6.5% to 8% recorded once. V lost 0 bases, J lost 4 bases, and 21 bases lay in between. The CDR3 loop spans 17 amino acids. Germline CDR1 is DFQATT and CDR2 is SNEGSKA (reference sequence). Time point of the sample: sample taken at primary tumor resection. Unsorted whole RNA samples from tumor, nontumor lung or frozen PBMC were sequenced. This clonotype was found a few times. Its antigen is not identified. Study conclusions and caveats: Blood contained ubiquitous expanded tumor TCRs more at resection than at follow-up.

The receptor was isolated from a male donor with early-stage non-small cell lung cancer. This chain joins TRBV20-1 and TRBJ1-2, with D tentatively TRBD1 (5 bases). This specimen was PBMCs, taken at surgery. CDR3 nucleotides: TGCAGTGCTAGAGATCATACCGGACAACTTACCATCTATGGCTACACCTTC. This sequence encodes CSARDHTGQLTIYGYTF.